The 13 T cell receptor beta chains below come from one sample, sequenced in a study of tumor-infiltrating lymphocytes in primary liver carcinoma. Unsorted whole blood supplied the blood RNA, and germline DNA was isolated too. With a constant-region primer, TCR beta cDNA was made from approximately 520 ng of total RNA. Slightly modified ARM-PCR with three nested multiplex PCR rounds yielded TCR beta libraries. Investigators reported that the first two PCR rounds, at 10 to 11 cycles each, used TRBV1-TRBV30 forward primers with a C-beta reverse primer. From the multiplex PCR reads, TCRdb called clonotypes with MiXCR, one entry per CDR3 protein. This table holds approximately 330,000 distinct CDR3 sequences, 65% found once. The specimen sequenced was peripheral blood. The receptors here all came from a man in his forties with primary liver carcinoma and hepatitis B virus infection.

In regard to this clonotype: A read error may explain this, as a much larger clone is one base away. The V call is TRBV12-3 or TRBV12-4, the J call TRBJ2-1; D gene uncertain. This CDR3 region has 15 residues. The V and J ends lost 8 bases and 3 bases respectively, with 17 bases between them. CDR3 loop: CASAPLGRDYNEQFF. Written as DNA, the CDR3 is TGTGCCAGCGCCCCCCTTGGAAGGGACTACAATGAGCAGTTCTTC.

The chain combines TRBV5-1 with TRBJ2-6; weak D call: TRBD1 (6 bases). The length of the CDR3 is 17 residues. Per germline, CDR1 SGHRS and CDR2 YFSETQ. The V end was cut by 0 bases, the J end by 0 bases, with 10 bases between. The CDR3 DNA is TGCGCCAGCAGCTTGGCCACAGGGAACTCTGGGGCCAACGTCCTGACTTTC. Protein: CASSLATGNSGANVLTF.

As for this clonotype: At one of its ends the junction is not consistent with the germline gene, which may arise from a read error. The chain links TRBV6-2 or TRBV6-3 to TRBJ2-6; possibly TRBD1 or TRBD2 for D (5 bases each). Per germline, CDR1 MNHEY and CDR2 SVGEGT. The CDR3 length is 17 residues. CDR3 residues: CASTSGAAGSGANVLNF. CDR3 nucleotide sequence: TGTGCCAGCACCTCCGGGGCAGCAGGTTCTGGGGCCAACGTCCTGAATTTC.

Concerning this clonotype itself: One junction end disagrees with the germline gene, perhaps due to a read error. The V call is TRBV6-5, the J call TRBJ2-3; D perhaps matches TRBD1 (5 bases). The germline V gene encodes CDR1 MNHEY and CDR2 SVGAGI. This CDR3 comprises 16 residues. This chain's CDR3 is CANSCSIFPQGDTQYF. The CDR3 DNA is TGTGCCAACAGTTGCTCGATCTTCCCCCAGGGAGATACGCAGTATTTT.

There are many counts of this clonotype. This chain uses TRBV6-9 with TRBJ1-5; the D gene is possibly TRBD1 (6 bases). Germline V gene sequence: CDR1 MNHGY, CDR2 SVAAGI. This CDR3 contains 14 residues. Trimming took off 4 bases at V and 4 bases at J, with 11 bases between the two ends. This chain's CDR3 is CASSFDRRNQPQHF. CDR3 nucleotides: TGTGCCAGCAGTTTCGACAGGCGTAATCAGCCCCAGCATTTT.

Of note for this clonotype: Its ends do not fully match the called genes, so a read error is possible. The CDR3 DNA sequence: TGTGGCAGCAGCTTGGCCTCGGCAGGGAGGCTCACTGAAGCTTTCTTT. It specifies CGSSLASAGRLTEAFF. This chain connects TRBV5-6 to TRBJ1-1, with D perhaps TRBD1 (5 bases). The CDR3 has 16 amino acids. Germline-derived CDR1 and CDR2 are SGHDT and YYEEEE.

This clonotype was observed a handful of times. This chain links TRBV6-5 with TRBJ2-7, with unresolved D. CDR1 and CDR2 from the germline V gene are MNHEY and SVGAGI. The CDR3 runs to 13 residues. V was shortened by 5 bases and J by 7 bases, with 15 bases between the two germline ends. CDR3 in DNA: TGTGCCAGCAGTGACCTGGCCTTGGGGGAGCAGTACTTC. Translated, it gives CASSDLALGEQYF.

Notes on this clonotype: This could be a read error, since a much larger clone is one nucleotide away. This CDR3 is CASSQSGMSSYEQYF. CDR3 nucleotide sequence: TGTGCCAGCAGCCAATCGGGTATGAGCTCCTACGAGCAGTACTTC. The chain has TRBV6-2 or TRBV6-3 and TRBJ2-7; no firm D call. Germline V lookup: CDR1 MNHEY, CDR2 SVGEGT. Trimming took 6 bases from V and 0 from J, leaving 15 bases between them. The length of the CDR3 is 15 residues.

A remark on this clonotype: A read error may produce the germline difference seen at one junction end. J is TRBJ2-2 and V is TRBV11-2; D is possibly TRBD2 (5 bases). Germline CDR1 is SGHAT and CDR2 is FQNNGV. CDR3 size: 16 residues. The CDR3 DNA sequence: TGTGCCAGCAGCTCAAAGGTTAATGCGAACACCGGGGAGTTGTCTTTT. It codes for CASSSKVNANTGELSF.

This chain links TRBV6-1 with TRBJ2-1; 7 nucleotides agree with TRBD1. Germline CDR1 is MNHNS and CDR2 is SASEGT. After removal of 6 bases from V and 0 bases from J, the junction contained 5 bases not matched to a gene. The CDR3 has 15 amino acids. In DNA, the CDR3 is TGTGCCAGCAGCGTGACAGGGAACTCCTACAATGAGCAGTTCTTC. It codes for CASSVTGNSYNEQFF.

A word on this clonotype: This sequence may be a read error, since a much larger clone differs from it by one base. This chain joins TRBV4-1 and TRBJ2-7, with TRBD2 matching 9 bases. This CDR3 comprises 19 residues. V shed 0 bases and J 0 bases; nucleotides not matched to a gene: 12. Per the germline V gene, CDR1 is MGHRA and CDR2 is YSYEKL. The CDR3 is CASSQDRGASGISSYEQYF. The CDR3 DNA reads as TGCGCCAGCAGCCAAGATCGAGGGGCTAGCGGGATTAGCTCCTACGAGCAGTACTTC.

To note about this clonotype: A much larger clone sits a single nucleotide away, making a read error possible. The rearrangement uses TRBV6-2 or TRBV6-3 and TRBJ2-7; 7 bases map to TRBD1. The V gene's germline CDR1 is MNHEY and CDR2 SVGEGT. V lost 1 base and J lost 5; bases outside the gene matches: 14. This CDR3 has 17 amino acids. The DNA for the CDR3 is TGTGCCAGCAGTTACTACGAGTACAGGGGTAATTTCGACGAGCAGTACTTC. Encoded protein: CASSYYEYRGNFDEQYF.

A remark on this clonotype: A much larger clone differs by one base, so this may be a read error. V usage is TRBV6-1 and J usage is TRBJ2-1, with 8 positions matching TRBD2. Germline V CDR1 and CDR2: MNHNS, SASEGT. V shed 1 base and J 7 bases; nucleotides not matched to a gene: 9. The CDR3 contains 16 residues. In DNA form, the CDR3 reads TGTGCCAGCAGTGAAGAGTCCGGGAGGGCTTGGAATGAGCAGTTCTTC. It is translated as CASSEESGRAWNEQFF.